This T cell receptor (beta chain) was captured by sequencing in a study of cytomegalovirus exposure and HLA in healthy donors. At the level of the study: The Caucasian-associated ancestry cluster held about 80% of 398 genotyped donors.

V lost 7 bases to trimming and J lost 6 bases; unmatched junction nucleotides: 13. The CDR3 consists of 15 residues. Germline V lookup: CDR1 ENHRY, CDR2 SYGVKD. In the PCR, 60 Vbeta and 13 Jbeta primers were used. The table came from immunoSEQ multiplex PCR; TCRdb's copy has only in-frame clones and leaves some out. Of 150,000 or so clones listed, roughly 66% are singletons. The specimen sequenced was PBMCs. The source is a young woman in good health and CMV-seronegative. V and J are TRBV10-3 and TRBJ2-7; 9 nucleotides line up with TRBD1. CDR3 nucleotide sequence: TGTGCCATCAAGGGGACCGGGACAGGGTCGATCGAGCAGTACTTC. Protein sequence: CAIKGTGTGSIEQYF.